The rows below give T cell receptor beta chains drawn from one sample of a study of T-cell reconstitution after alpha-beta-depleted transplantation in children. MiXCR, applied by TCRdb to the PCR reads, yields one record per CDR3 protein. The data contain about 980,000 distinct CDR3 sequences, roughly 29% of them singletons. The sample here was PBMCs, mostly from graft donor cells, taken 360 days after TCRalphabeta/CD19-depleted stem cell transplant. The origin of the receptors is a boy younger than two who had a stem cell transplant for SCID, so the T cells may come from the graft donor. Both conserved end residues are part of each CDR3. A D gene is named only where the DNA matches it firmly.

v_call: TRBV10-3
j_call: TRBJ2-2
d_call: TRBD1
cdr3_aa: CAINGQGADGELFF

v_call: TRBV18
j_call: TRBJ1-1
d_call: NA
cdr3_aa: CASSPVPDTEAFF

v_call: TRBV5-1
j_call: TRBJ2-1
d_call: NA
cdr3_aa: CASSLPVLASGSYNEQFF

v_call: TRBV11-2
j_call: TRBJ2-1
d_call: NA
cdr3_aa: CASSLDRWHPYSYNEQFF

v_call: TRBV7-3
j_call: TRBJ2-3
d_call: NA
cdr3_aa: CASSLIDALPDTQYF

v_call: TRBV3-1
j_call: TRBJ2-3
d_call: TRBD1
cdr3_aa: CASSRRQGADTQYF

v_call: TRBV5-6
j_call: TRBJ1-1
d_call: TRBD1
cdr3_aa: CASSSQGWDTEAFF

v_call: TRBV9
j_call: TRBJ2-7
d_call: TRBD1
cdr3_aa: CASSPTGIGYEQYF

v_call: TRBV5-5
j_call: TRBJ1-1
d_call: TRBD1
cdr3_aa: CASRFQTGMNTEAFF

v_call: TRBV27
j_call: TRBJ1-2
d_call: NA
cdr3_aa: CASSSPRDTNYGYTF

v_call: TRBV2
j_call: TRBJ1-2
d_call: NA
cdr3_aa: CASNSNTYGYTF

v_call: TRBV10-3
j_call: TRBJ1-1
d_call: TRBD1
cdr3_aa: CAISEFDRGVSEAFF

v_call: TRBV27
j_call: TRBJ2-7
d_call: TRBD2
cdr3_aa: CASSRHTGRRGGPYEQYF

v_call: TRBV5-1
j_call: TRBJ1-1
d_call: NA
cdr3_aa: CASSLRDYPNTEAFF

v_call: TRBV7-2
j_call: TRBJ2-7
d_call: NA
cdr3_aa: CASSLVSSKSYEQYF

v_call: TRBV2
j_call: TRBJ2-2
d_call: NA
cdr3_aa: CASSEALPGRELTGELFF

v_call: TRBV9
j_call: TRBJ2-1
d_call: NA
cdr3_aa: CASSVIPADYNEQFF

v_call: TRBV4-1
j_call: TRBJ2-7
d_call: NA
cdr3_aa: CASSPPGLSYEQYF

v_call: TRBV12-3/TRBV12-4
j_call: TRBJ1-5
d_call: NA
cdr3_aa: CASSLGPGRRSQPQHF

v_call: TRBV12-3/TRBV12-4
j_call: TRBJ2-1
d_call: NA
cdr3_aa: CASSLIELFNEQFF

v_call: TRBV5-6
j_call: TRBJ2-2
d_call: NA
cdr3_aa: CASSLPGGTRALGELFF

v_call: TRBV29-1
j_call: TRBJ2-3
d_call: TRBD1
cdr3_aa: CSGTGATKYTQYF

v_call: TRBV5-1
j_call: TRBJ2-1
d_call: NA
cdr3_aa: CASSVRVSSYNEQFF

v_call: TRBV4-1
j_call: TRBJ2-7
d_call: TRBD2
cdr3_aa: CASRLRAGATSYEQYF

v_call: TRBV7-2
j_call: TRBJ2-7
d_call: NA
cdr3_aa: CASSLGSHPYEQYF

v_call: TRBV12-3/TRBV12-4
j_call: TRBJ2-3
d_call: NA
cdr3_aa: CASSFEVGLDTQYF

v_call: TRBV4-1
j_call: TRBJ2-1
d_call: TRBD2
cdr3_aa: CASSQTSGGQYNEQFF

v_call: TRBV4-1
j_call: TRBJ2-1
d_call: NA
cdr3_aa: CASSQRTPGPNEQFF

v_call: TRBV5-1
j_call: TRBJ2-1
d_call: NA
cdr3_aa: CASRPGRPSSYNEQFF

v_call: TRBV15
j_call: TRBJ2-5
d_call: NA
cdr3_aa: CATSRDTVQETQYF

v_call: TRBV20-1
j_call: TRBJ1-3
d_call: TRBD1
cdr3_aa: CSAHRGIGNTIYF

v_call: TRBV5-4
j_call: TRBJ1-1
d_call: TRBD1
cdr3_aa: CASSYGDRETEAFF

v_call: TRBV12-3/TRBV12-4
j_call: TRBJ2-3
d_call: NA
cdr3_aa: CASSLTAMYTDTQYF

v_call: TRBV11-1
j_call: TRBJ2-7
d_call: NA
cdr3_aa: CASSFGGLFYEQYF

v_call: TRBV5-1
j_call: TRBJ2-7
d_call: TRBD2
cdr3_aa: CASSGLAGGQYEQYF

v_call: TRBV29-1
j_call: TRBJ2-5
d_call: TRBD1
cdr3_aa: CSLKAGGVQTGAVQETQYF

v_call: TRBV19
j_call: TRBJ1-1
d_call: NA
cdr3_aa: CASSSGFSNTEAFF

v_call: TRBV18
j_call: TRBJ2-3
d_call: NA
cdr3_aa: CASSNSRTDTQYF

v_call: TRBV20-1
j_call: TRBJ2-5
d_call: TRBD1
cdr3_aa: CSARPDRAPRRRETQYF